This passage covers 12 T cell receptor beta chains from one sample sequenced in a study of cytomegalovirus exposure and HLA in healthy donors. Primers for the PCR totalled 60 Vbeta and 13 Jbeta. Only in-frame clones appear in the TCRdb table, and some are missing; sequencing was by immunoSEQ multiplex PCR. Of 60,000 to 100,000 clones in the sample, 60% to 85% were seen once. The sequenced sample was PBMCs. Every receptor here comes from a male donor in good health and CMV-seropositive.

CDR3 DNA: TGTGCCAGTAGTACCGGGACTGGAAGGAACACCATATATTTT. Amino acid sequence: CASSTGTGRNTIYF. This chain links TRBV19 with TRBJ1-3; D might be TRBD1 (5 bases). Germline lookup yields CDR1 LNHDA and CDR2 SQIVND (reference sequence). The V gene lost 4 bases and the J gene lost 7 bases, with 14 bases spanning the gap. The CDR3 is made up of 14 amino acids.

The V call is TRBV28, the J call TRBJ2-7; D is possibly TRBD2 (6 bases). The CDR3 contains 16 residues. Trimming took 3 bases from V and 0 from J, leaving 15 bases between them. Germline V gives CDR1 MDHEN, CDR2 SYDVKM. CDR3 nucleotide sequence: TGTGCCAGCAGTTTTAGTAGCGGCAAAGACTCCTACGAGCAGTACTTC. Translation gives CASSFSSGKDSYEQYF.

The gene calls are TRBV19 and TRBJ1-4, with D maybe TRBD1 (6 bases). Trimming pared 7 bases from V and 8 bases from J, leaving 14 bases between. Germline assignment: CDR1 LNHDA and CDR2 SQIVND (reference sequence). The CDR3 consists of 13 residues. CDR3 sequence: CASKKGVGEKLFF. The CDR3 bases are TGTGCCAGTAAGAAGGGGGTGGGCGAAAAACTGTTTTTT.

CDR3 sequence (DNA): TGTGCCAGTAGTATTTATGGACTAGCGCCAGATACGCAGTATTTT. As protein: CASSIYGLAPDTQYF. V usage is TRBV19 and J usage is TRBJ2-3; 9 bases fit TRBD2. This CDR3 spans 15 amino acids. CDR1 and CDR2 from the germline V gene are LNHDA and SQIVND (reference sequence). After removal of 3 bases from V and 4 bases from J, the junction contained 5 bases not matched to a gene.

V is TRBV7-8 and J is TRBJ2-7; TRBD2 agrees at 7 bases. CDR3 length: 13 residues. From germline, CDR1 is SGHVS and CDR2 FQNEAQ. V shed 3 bases and J 4 bases; nucleotides not matched to a gene: 3. CDR3 loop: CASSFGLGYEQYF. CDR3 nucleotides: TGTGCCAGCAGCTTTGGACTAGGGTACGAGCAGTACTTC.

This chain uses TRBV5-4 with TRBJ2-5; 10 bases align to TRBD1. J was trimmed by 4 bases and V by 4 bases; bases with no gene match: 4. The CDR3 consists of 14 residues. Germline V gives CDR1 SGHNT, CDR2 YYREEE (reference sequence). CDR3 protein: CASSRQGAAETQYF. Here the CDR3 DNA reads TGTGCCAGCAGCCGACAGGGGGCTGCAGAGACCCAGTACTTC.

This rearrangement joins TRBV7-2 to TRBJ2-2; D perhaps matches TRBD2 (5 bases). The germline CDR1 and CDR2 sequences are SGHTA and FQGNSA. CDR3 length equals 15 residues. Trimming took off 2 bases at V and 5 bases at J, with 12 bases between the two ends. The CDR3 reads CASSLYEGGTGELFF. For the CDR3, the DNA is TGTGCCAGCAGCTTATATGAAGGCGGGACCGGGGAGCTGTTTTTT.

This clone was detected only once. V usage is TRBV5-5 and J usage is TRBJ2-5, with 8 bases lining up with TRBD2. The closer fit of TRBJ2-7 to the DNA end suggests the J call may be wrong. The CDR3 loop spans 16 amino acids. CDR1 and CDR2 from the germline V gene are SGHKS and YYEKEE (reference sequence). CDR3 bases: TGTGCCAGCAGCCAACTAGCGGCCGCACCCTCCTACGAGCAGTACTTC. As protein: CASSQLAAAPSYEQYF.

This chain uses TRBV27 with TRBJ1-1, with a weak D call TRBD1 (6 bases). The V end lost 3 bases, the J end lost 8 bases, and 16 bases lay between the germline ends. The germline gives CDR1 MNHEY, CDR2 SMNVEV (reference sequence). The CDR3 spans 14 residues. Here the CDR3 DNA reads TGTGCCAGCAGTTTTGGGGGCCCAGTCAGAGAAGCTTTCTTT. This codes for CASSFGGPVREAFF.

The V gene is TRBV5-6, the J gene TRBJ1-1, with D maybe TRBD1 (6 bases). V lost 0 bases, J lost 2 bases, and 8 bases lay in between. In germline, CDR1 is SGHDT, CDR2 YYEEEE. The CDR3 length is 14 residues. The CDR3 DNA is TGTGCCAGCAGCTTGGGGACAGAAAACACTGAAGCTTTCTTT. It translates to CASSLGTENTEAFF.

This clone has only a few counts. This chain uses TRBV7-8 with TRBJ1-1; D possibly corresponds to TRBD1 (6 bases). V was shortened by 2 bases and J by 5 bases, with 12 bases between the two germline ends. In germline, CDR1 is SGHVS, CDR2 FQNEAQ. The CDR3 loop spans 14 amino acids. This CDR3 reads CASSLQGTRTEAFF. The CDR3 DNA sequence: TGTGCCAGCAGCTTACAGGGGACGCGGACTGAAGCTTTCTTT.

This rearrangement joins TRBV10-3 to TRBJ2-6; 11 bases are a match to TRBD1. Germline assignment: CDR1 ENHRY and CDR2 SYGVKD. Trimming took 2 bases from V and 0 from J; bases not matched to a gene: 9. The CDR3 is 20 amino acids. As DNA, the CDR3 is TGTGCCATCAGTGAGCACCTTGGGACAGGGGGTTTCTCTGGGGCCAACGTCCTGACTTTC. It specifies CAISEHLGTGGFSGANVLTF.